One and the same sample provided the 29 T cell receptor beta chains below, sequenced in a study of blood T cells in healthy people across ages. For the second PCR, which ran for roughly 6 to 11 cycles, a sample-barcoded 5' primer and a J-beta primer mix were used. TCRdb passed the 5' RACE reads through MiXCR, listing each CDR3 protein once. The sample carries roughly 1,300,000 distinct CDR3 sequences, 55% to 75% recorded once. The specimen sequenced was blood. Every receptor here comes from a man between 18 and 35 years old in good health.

CDR3 amino acids: CASNAGTGASYYEQYF. The DNA of the CDR3 is TGTGCCAGCAACGCCGGGACAGGGGCTTCCTACTACGAGCAGTACTTC. The V call is TRBV7-2, the J call TRBJ2-7, with 10 nucleotides matching TRBD1. The junction had 12 bases not matched to a gene; V was cut back by 7 bases and J by 3 bases. CDR1 is SGHTA and CDR2 is FQGNSA in the germline V gene. This CDR3 has 16 residues. The whole variable domain, remainder taken from reference TRBV7-2 and TRBJ2-7, is GAGVSQSPSNKVTEKGKDVELRCDPISGHTALYWYRQSLGQGLEFLIYFQGNSAPDKSGLPSDRFSAERTGGSVSTLTIQRTQQEDSAVYLCASNAGTGASYYEQYFGPGTRLTVT.

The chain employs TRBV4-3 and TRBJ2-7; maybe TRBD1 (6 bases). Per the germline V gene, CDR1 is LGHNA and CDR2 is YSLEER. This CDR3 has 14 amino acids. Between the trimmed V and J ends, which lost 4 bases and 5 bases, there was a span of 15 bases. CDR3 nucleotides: TGCGCCAGCAGCCGTGGGCAGGGGCACGACGAGCAGTACTTC. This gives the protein CASSRGQGHDEQYF.

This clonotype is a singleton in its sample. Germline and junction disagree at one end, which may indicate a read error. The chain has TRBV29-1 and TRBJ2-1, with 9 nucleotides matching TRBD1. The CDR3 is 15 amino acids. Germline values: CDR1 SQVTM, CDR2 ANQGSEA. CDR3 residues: CSAELKTGGYNKQFF. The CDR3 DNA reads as TGCAGCGCAGAATTGAAAACAGGGGGCTACAATAAGCAGTTCTTC.

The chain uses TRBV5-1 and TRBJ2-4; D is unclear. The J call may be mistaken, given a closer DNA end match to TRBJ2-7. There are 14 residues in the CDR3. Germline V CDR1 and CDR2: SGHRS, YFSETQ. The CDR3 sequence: CASSLQKVTYEQYF. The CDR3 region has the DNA TGCGCCAGCAGCTTGCAGAAAGTCACCTACGAGCAGTACTTC.

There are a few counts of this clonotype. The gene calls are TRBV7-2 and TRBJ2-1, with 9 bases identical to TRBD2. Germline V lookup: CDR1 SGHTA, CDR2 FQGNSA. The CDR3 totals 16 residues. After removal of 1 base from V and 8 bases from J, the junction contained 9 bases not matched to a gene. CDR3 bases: TGTGCCAGCAGCTTAGTTAGCGGGAGAGGGTTAGATGAGCAGTTCTTC. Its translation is CASSLVSGRGLDEQFF.

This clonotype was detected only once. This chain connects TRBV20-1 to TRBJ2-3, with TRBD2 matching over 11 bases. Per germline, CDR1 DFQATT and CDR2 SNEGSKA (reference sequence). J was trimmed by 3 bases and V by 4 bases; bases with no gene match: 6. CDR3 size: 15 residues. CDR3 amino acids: CSATRGTSGTDTQYF. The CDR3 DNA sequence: TGCAGTGCTACCCGCGGGACTAGCGGAACAGATACGCAGTATTTT.

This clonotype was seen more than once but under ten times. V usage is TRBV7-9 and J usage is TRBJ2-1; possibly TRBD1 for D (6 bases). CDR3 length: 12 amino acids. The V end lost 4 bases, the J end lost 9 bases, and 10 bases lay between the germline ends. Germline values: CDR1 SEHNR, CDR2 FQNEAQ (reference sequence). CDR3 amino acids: CASSYIGGEQFF. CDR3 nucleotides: TGTGCCAGCAGCTACATAGGGGGTGAGCAGTTCTTC.

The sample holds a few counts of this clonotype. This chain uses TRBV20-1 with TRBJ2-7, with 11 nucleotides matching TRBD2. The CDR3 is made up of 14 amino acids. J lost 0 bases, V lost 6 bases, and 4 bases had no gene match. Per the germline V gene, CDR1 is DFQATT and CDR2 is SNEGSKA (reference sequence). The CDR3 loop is CSAGTSGFSYEQYF. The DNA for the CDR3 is TGCAGTGCGGGGACTAGCGGTTTCTCCTACGAGCAGTACTTC.

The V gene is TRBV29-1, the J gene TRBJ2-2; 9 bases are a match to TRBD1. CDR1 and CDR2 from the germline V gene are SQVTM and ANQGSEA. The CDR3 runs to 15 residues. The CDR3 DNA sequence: TGCGGCGCCACTATCGGGACAGGGAATGCCGGGGAGCTGTTTTTT. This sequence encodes CGATIGTGNAGELFF.

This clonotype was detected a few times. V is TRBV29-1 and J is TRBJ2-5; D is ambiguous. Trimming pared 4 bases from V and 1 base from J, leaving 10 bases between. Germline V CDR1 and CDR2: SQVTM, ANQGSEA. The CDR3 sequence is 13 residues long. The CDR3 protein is CSVGHIIQETQYF. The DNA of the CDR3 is TGCAGCGTTGGACACATAATCCAAGAGACCCAGTACTTC.

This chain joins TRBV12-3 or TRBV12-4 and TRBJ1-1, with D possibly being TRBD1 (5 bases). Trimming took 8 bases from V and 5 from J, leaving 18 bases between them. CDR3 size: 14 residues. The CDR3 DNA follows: TGTGCCAGCCTTCCTTGGGTAAAGGGGACTGAAGCTTTCTTT. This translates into CASLPWVKGTEAFF.

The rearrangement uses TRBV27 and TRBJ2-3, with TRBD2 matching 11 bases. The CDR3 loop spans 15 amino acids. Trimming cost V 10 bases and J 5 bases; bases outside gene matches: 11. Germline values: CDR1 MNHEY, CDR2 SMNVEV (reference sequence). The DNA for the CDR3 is TGTGCCACCAATCCTAGCGGGGGGCGGGGAGATACGCAGTATTTT. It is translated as CATNPSGGRGDTQYF.

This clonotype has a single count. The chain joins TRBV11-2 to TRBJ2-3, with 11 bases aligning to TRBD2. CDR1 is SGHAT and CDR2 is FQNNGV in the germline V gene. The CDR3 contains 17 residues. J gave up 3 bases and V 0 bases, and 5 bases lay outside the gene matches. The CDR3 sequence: CASSLDGLAGLTDTQYF. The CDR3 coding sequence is TGTGCCAGCAGCTTAGATGGACTAGCGGGCCTGACAGATACGCAGTATTTT.

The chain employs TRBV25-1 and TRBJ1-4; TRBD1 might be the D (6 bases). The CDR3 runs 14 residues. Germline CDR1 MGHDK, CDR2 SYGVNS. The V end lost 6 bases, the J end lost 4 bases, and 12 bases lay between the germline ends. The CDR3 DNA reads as TGTGCCAGCAGCCCAGGGGTAATTAATGAAAAACTGTTTTTT. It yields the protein CASSPGVINEKLFF. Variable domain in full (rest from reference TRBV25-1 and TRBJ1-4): EADIYQTPRYLVIGTGKKITLECSQTMGHDKMYWYQQDPGMELHLIHYSYGVNSTEKGDLSSESTVSRIRTEHFPLTLESARPSHTSQYLCASSPGVINEKLFFGSGTQLSVL.

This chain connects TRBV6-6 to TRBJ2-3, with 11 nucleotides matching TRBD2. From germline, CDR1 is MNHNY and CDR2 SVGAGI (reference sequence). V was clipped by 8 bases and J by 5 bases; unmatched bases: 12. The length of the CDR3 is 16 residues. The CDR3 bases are TGTGCCAGCCACACTGGGGGGCTAGCGGGGGGAGATACGCAGTATTTT. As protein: CASHTGGLAGGDTQYF.

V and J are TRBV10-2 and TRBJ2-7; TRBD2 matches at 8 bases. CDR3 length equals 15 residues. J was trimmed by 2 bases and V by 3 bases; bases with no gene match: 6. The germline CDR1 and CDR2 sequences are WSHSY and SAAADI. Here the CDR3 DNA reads TGCGCCAGCAGTGAAAGCGGGGGTGCTCCCTACGAGCAGTACTTC. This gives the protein CASSESGGAPYEQYF.

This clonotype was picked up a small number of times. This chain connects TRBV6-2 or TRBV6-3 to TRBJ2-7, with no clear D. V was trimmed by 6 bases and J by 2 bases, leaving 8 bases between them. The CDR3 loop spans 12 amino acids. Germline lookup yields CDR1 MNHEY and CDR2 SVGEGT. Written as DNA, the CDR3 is TGTGCCAGCAGCGACAAGGCCTACGAGCAGTACTTC. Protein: CASSDKAYEQYF.

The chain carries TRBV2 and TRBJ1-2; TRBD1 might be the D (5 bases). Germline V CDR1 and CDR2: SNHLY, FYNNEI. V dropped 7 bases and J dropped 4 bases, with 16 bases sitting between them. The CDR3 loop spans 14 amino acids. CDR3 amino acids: CASMGRAASYGYTF. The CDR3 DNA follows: TGTGCCAGCATGGGGCGGGCTGCTTCCTATGGCTACACCTTC.

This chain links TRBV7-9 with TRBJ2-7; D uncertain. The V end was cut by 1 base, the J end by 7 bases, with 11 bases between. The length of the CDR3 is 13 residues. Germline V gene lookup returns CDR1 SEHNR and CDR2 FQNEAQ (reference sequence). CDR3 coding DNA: TGTGCCAGCAGCTTAGGTCCTTCCCCAGAGCAGTACTTC. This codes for CASSLGPSPEQYF.

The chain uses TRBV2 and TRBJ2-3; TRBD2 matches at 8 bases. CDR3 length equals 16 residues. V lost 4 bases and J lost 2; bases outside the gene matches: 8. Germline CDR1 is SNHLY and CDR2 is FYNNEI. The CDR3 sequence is CASSVISGGYTDTQYF. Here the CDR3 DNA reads TGTGCCAGCAGTGTTATAAGCGGGGGTTACACAGATACGCAGTATTTT.

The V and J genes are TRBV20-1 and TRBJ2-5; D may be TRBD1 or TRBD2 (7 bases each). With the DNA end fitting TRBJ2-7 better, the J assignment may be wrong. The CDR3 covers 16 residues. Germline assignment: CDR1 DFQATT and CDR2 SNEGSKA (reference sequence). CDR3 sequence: CSAKMGSGGGRSEQYF. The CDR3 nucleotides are TGCAGTGCTAAGATGGGTTCAGGGGGGGGGCGAAGCGAGCAGTACTTC.

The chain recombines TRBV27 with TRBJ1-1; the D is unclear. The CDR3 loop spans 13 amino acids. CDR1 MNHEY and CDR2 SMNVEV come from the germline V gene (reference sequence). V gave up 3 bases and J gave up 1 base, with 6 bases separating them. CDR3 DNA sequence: TGTGCCAGCAGTTTTATAGGGAACACTGAAGCTTTCTTT. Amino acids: CASSFIGNTEAFF.

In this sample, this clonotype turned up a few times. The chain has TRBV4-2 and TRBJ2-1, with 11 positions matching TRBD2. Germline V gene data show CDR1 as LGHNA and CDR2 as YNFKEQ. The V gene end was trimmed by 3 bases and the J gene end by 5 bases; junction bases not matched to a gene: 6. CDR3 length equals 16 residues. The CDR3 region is CASSQLAGGQNNEQFF. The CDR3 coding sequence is TGTGCCAGCAGCCAGTTAGCGGGGGGGCAAAACAATGAGCAGTTCTTC.

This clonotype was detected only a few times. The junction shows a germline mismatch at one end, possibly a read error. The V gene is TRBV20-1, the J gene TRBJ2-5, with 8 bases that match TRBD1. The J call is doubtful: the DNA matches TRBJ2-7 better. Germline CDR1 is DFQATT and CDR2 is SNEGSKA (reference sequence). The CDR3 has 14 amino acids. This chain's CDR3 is CSAGDGTGVYEQYF. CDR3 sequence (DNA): TGCAGTGCTGGAGACGGGACAGGTGTGTACGAGCAGTACTTC.

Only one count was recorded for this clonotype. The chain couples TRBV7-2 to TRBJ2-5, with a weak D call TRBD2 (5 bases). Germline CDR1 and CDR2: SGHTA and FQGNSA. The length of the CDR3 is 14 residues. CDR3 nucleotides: TGTGCTTCTCAGCTTACTAGTTACCAAGAGACCCAGTACTTC. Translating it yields CASQLTSYQETQYF.

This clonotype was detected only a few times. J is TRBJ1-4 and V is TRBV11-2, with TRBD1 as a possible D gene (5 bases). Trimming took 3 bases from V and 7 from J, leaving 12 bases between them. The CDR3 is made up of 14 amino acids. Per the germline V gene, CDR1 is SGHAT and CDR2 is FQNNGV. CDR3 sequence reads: CASSFRARGEKLFF. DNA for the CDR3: TGTGCCAGCAGCTTCCGGGCGAGGGGTGAAAAACTGTTTTTT.

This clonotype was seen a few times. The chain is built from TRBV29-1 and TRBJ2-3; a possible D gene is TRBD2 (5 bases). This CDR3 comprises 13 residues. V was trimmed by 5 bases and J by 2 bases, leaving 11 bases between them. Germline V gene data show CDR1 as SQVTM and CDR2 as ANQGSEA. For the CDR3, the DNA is TGCAGCGTTCTGGCGGGCTACACAGATACGCAGTATTTT. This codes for CSVLAGYTDTQYF.

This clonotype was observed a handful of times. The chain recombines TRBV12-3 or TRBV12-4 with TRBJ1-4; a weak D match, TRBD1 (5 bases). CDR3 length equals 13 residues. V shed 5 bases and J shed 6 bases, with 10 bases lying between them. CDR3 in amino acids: CASSPRADEKLFF. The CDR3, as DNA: TGTGCCAGCAGTCCCAGGGCGGATGAAAAACTGTTTTTT.

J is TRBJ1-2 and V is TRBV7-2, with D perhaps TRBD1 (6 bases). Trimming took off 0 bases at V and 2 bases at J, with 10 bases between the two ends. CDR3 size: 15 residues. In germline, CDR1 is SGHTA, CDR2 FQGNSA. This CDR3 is CASSLAWTANYGYTF. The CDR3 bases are TGTGCCAGCAGCTTAGCGTGGACAGCGAACTATGGCTACACCTTC.